This T cell receptor beta chain was observed in a study of immune evolution from preneoplasia to lung adenocarcinoma. Notes on this clone: The antigen is unknown.

Study outcomes and limitations: From normal lung to invasive adenocarcinoma, top clone frequencies appeared to decrease.

Repertoires were generated with immunoSEQ multiplex PCR, while TCRdb's copy carries only in-frame clones and drops some. The sample holds approximately 2,500 clones; about two fifths are singletons and the top ten take around a fifth. Between the mid-2010s and the late 2010s, patients underwent resection in Japan or China. Two lung cancer pathologists independently confirmed each histologic diagnosis. Trimming cost V 4 bases and J 7 bases; bases outside gene matches: 5. The CDR3 is 14 residues long. Germline V CDR1 and CDR2: SGDLS, YYNGEE. The source of this sequence is a person aged 60-79 years with lung adenocarcinoma. Sequenced material: FFPE adjacent normal lung tissue. The chain carries TRBV9 and TRBJ1-4; 9 bases are a match to TRBD1. CDR3 bases: TGTGCCAGCAGCTCCGGGACAGGGAGTGAAAAACTGTTTTTT. Translation gives CASSSGTGSEKLFF.